Presented here are 8 T cell receptor beta chains from one specimen sequenced in a study of spatial heterogeneity in lung cancer. MiXCR, run by TCRdb on the 5' RACE reads, gives a single entry per CDR3 protein. The data show roughly 100,000 distinct CDR3 sequences, with around 8.6% seen just once and 6.9% held by the top ten. Stated time point: sample taken at primary tumor resection. Sequencing covered unsorted whole RNA taken from tumor, nontumor lung or frozen PBMC. Sequencing was performed on PBMCs, taken at surgery. Source of these receptors: a male donor with early-stage non-small cell lung cancer.

This clonotype came up a few times. The chain recombines TRBV5-6 with TRBJ2-3; 8 positions match TRBD2. V lost 4 bases and J lost 7; bases outside the gene matches: 26. The CDR3 runs 20 residues. Germline V gene sequence: CDR1 SGHDT, CDR2 YYEEEE. CDR3 loop: CASSLRVLSSGLEAANTQYF. The CDR3 nucleotides read TGTGCCAGCAGCCTGAGGGTCTTGAGCTCGGGACTAGAGGCAGCGAATACGCAGTATTTT.

The V and J genes are TRBV5-1 and TRBJ2-3, with 8 bases matching TRBD2. This CDR3 contains 15 residues. V trimming: 6 bases; J trimming: 1 base; junction bases outside the gene matches: 7. Germline lookup yields CDR1 SGHRS and CDR2 YFSETQ. The CDR3 DNA reads TGCGCCAGCACCGACCAGGGACTAGGCACAGATACGCAGTATTTT. Translation: CASTDQGLGTDTQYF.

Many counts were recorded for this clonotype. The V gene is TRBV6-5, the J gene TRBJ2-1, with 9 bases lining up with TRBD2. There are 16 residues in the CDR3. V gave up 5 bases and J gave up 7 bases; unmatched junction bases: 12. The germline gives CDR1 MNHEY, CDR2 SVGAGI. CDR3 in amino acids: CASSPRGGGGANEQFF. The DNA of the CDR3 is TGTGCCAGCAGTCCCCGCGGGGGCGGGGGGGCTAATGAGCAGTTCTTC.

This clonotype was picked up many times. The J gene is TRBJ2-1, the V gene TRBV3-1, with D possibly TRBD1 on 5 matching bases. V gave up 5 bases and J gave up 3 bases, with 17 bases separating them. This CDR3 contains 16 residues. Germline CDR1 is LGHDT and CDR2 is YNNKEL (reference sequence). For the CDR3, the DNA is TGTGCCAGCAGCAACGGACATAGGGCAATCTACAATGAGCAGTTCTTC. It translates to CASSNGHRAIYNEQFF.

This clonotype showed up just a few times. The V gene is TRBV6-2 or TRBV6-3, the J gene TRBJ2-5, with D perhaps TRBD1 (6 bases). This CDR3 comprises 13 residues. The V end lost 6 bases, the J end lost 4 bases, and 12 bases lay between the germline ends. From germline, CDR1 is MNHEY and CDR2 SVGEGT. The CDR3 reads CASSPFRGETQYF. CDR3 DNA: TGTGCCAGCAGCCCCTTCAGGGGAGAGACCCAGTACTTC.

This clonotype was counted between two and nine times. The rearrangement uses TRBV3-1 and TRBJ2-3, with unresolved D. V lost 3 bases, J lost 4 bases, and 17 bases lay in between. The CDR3 loop spans 16 amino acids. The V gene's germline CDR1 is LGHDT and CDR2 YNNKEL (reference sequence). The CDR3 coding sequence is TGTGCCAGCAGCCATACCTTCACCGAGCCGGCAGATACGCAGTATTTT. Translating gives CASSHTFTEPADTQYF.

This chain connects TRBV5-1 to TRBJ1-1, with D perhaps TRBD1 (5 bases). V shed 0 bases and J shed 5 bases, with 11 bases lying between them. The length of the CDR3 is 14 residues. The V gene's germline CDR1 is SGHRS and CDR2 YFSETQ. DNA of the CDR3: TGCGCCAGCAGCTTGGAGGCAGGGAGGACTGAAGCTTTCTTT. Its protein product is CASSLEAGRTEAFF.

The gene calls are TRBV5-1 and TRBJ2-1; 10 bases agree with TRBD2. CDR1 and CDR2 from the germline V gene are SGHRS and YFSETQ. Unmatched junction bases numbered 6, after V lost 4 bases and J lost 8 bases. The CDR3 length is 14 residues. The CDR3 loop reads CASSLSGRGDEQFF. CDR3 nucleotides: TGCGCCAGCAGCCTCAGCGGGAGGGGCGATGAGCAGTTCTTC. The whole variable domain, filled in from reference TRBV5-1 and TRBJ2-1, reads KAGVTQTPRYLIKTRGQQVTLSCSPISGHRSVSWYQQTPGQGLQFLFEYFSETQRNKGNFPGRFSGRQFSNSRSEMNVSTLELGDSALYLCASSLSGRGDEQFFGPGTRLTVL.